Listed below are T cell receptor beta chains from one sample, sequenced in a study of blood T cell repertoires in COVID-19. Only in-frame clones appear in the TCRdb table, and some are missing; sequencing was by immunoSEQ multiplex PCR. The table has 300,000 to 450,000 clones, 89% seen once. The sample taken for sequencing was peripheral blood. Receptor source: an older woman with COVID-19, enrolled during active disease. Both conserved end residues are part of each CDR3. The order of the fields is D gene, clone size, J gene, V gene, CDR3 DNA, CDR3 protein. D genes are given only for firm matches. Size tells how often a clone was seen (once, few, many) or the class of an expanded clone, and some rows leave it out.

D gene: NA; clone size: NA; J gene: TRBJ1-1; V gene: TRBV28; CDR3 DNA: TGTGCCAGCACCCCACTGTCGGGTAATTCTAACACTGAAGCTTTCTTT; CDR3 protein: CASTPLSGNSNTEAFF
D gene: NA; clone size: NA; J gene: TRBJ1-4; V gene: TRBV29-1; CDR3 DNA: TGCAGCGTTTGGGGGGGGACTAATGAAAAACTGTTTTTT; CDR3 protein: CSVWGGTNEKLFF
D gene: TRBD2; clone size: NA; J gene: TRBJ2-1; V gene: TRBV27; CDR3 DNA: TGTGCCAGCAGTTCTGGGACTAAGAACAATGAGCAGTTCTTC; CDR3 protein: CASSSGTKNNEQFF
D gene: TRBD1; clone size: NA; J gene: TRBJ2-3; V gene: TRBV7-9; CDR3 DNA: TGTGCCAGCAGCATACAGGGGGCGAGCACAGATACGCAGTATTTT; CDR3 protein: CASSIQGASTDTQYF
D gene: NA; clone size: NA; J gene: TRBJ2-1; V gene: TRBV18; CDR3 DNA: TGTGCCAGCTCACCACGGCAGGGCATCGATGAGCAGTTCTTC; CDR3 protein: CASSPRQGIDEQFF
D gene: NA; clone size: NA; J gene: TRBJ1-2; V gene: TRBV5-6; CDR3 DNA: TGTGCCAGCAGTTCTGGGGCCCTGAAGGGCTATGGCTACACCTTC; CDR3 protein: CASSSGALKGYGYTF
D gene: TRBD1; clone size: NA; J gene: TRBJ1-6; V gene: TRBV2; CDR3 DNA: TGTGCCAGCCATGGACAGGGGACTTCACCCCTCCACTTT; CDR3 protein: CASHGQGTSPLHF
D gene: NA; clone size: NA; J gene: TRBJ1-4; V gene: TRBV4-2; CDR3 DNA: TGTGCCAGCAGCCGACAGGTGGATAATGAAAAACTGTTTTTT; CDR3 protein: CASSRQVDNEKLFF
D gene: NA; clone size: NA; J gene: TRBJ1-2; V gene: TRBV5-1; CDR3 DNA: TGCGCCAGCAGCGGAACAACAGGGAACTATGGCTACACCTTC; CDR3 protein: CASSGTTGNYGYTF
D gene: TRBD2; clone size: NA; J gene: TRBJ2-1; V gene: TRBV18; CDR3 DNA: TGTGCCAGCTCACCACCGACTAGCGGGGGGGTACATGAGCAGTTCTTC; CDR3 protein: CASSPPTSGGVHEQFF
D gene: NA; clone size: NA; J gene: TRBJ1-1; V gene: TRBV7-3; CDR3 DNA: TGTGCCAGCAGCTTTGAGGTGAACACTGAAGCTTTCTTT; CDR3 protein: CASSFEVNTEAFF
D gene: TRBD1; clone size: NA; J gene: TRBJ1-3; V gene: TRBV11-2; CDR3 DNA: TGTGCCAGCAGCCCAGGACAGGGAATTTCTGGAAACACCATATATTTT; CDR3 protein: CASSPGQGISGNTIYF
D gene: TRBD1; clone size: NA; J gene: TRBJ1-2; V gene: TRBV5-6; CDR3 DNA: TGTGCCAGCTTACTTCAGCCTGGGACAGTATATGGCTACACCTTC; CDR3 protein: CASLLQPGTVYGYTF
D gene: NA; clone size: NA; J gene: TRBJ1-3; V gene: TRBV7-2; CDR3 DNA: TGTGCCAGCAGCTTAGCTCGGGACATTGGAAACACCATATATTTT; CDR3 protein: CASSLARDIGNTIYF
D gene: NA; clone size: NA; J gene: TRBJ2-2; V gene: TRBV7-9; CDR3 DNA: TGTGCCAGCAGCCGGCCGGGACTTTTCTCGAACACCGGGGAGCTGTTTTTT; CDR3 protein: CASSRPGLFSNTGELFF
D gene: NA; clone size: NA; J gene: TRBJ1-1; V gene: TRBV7-9; CDR3 DNA: TGTGCCAGCAGCTACCGGGGGGTCGGAGACACTGAAGCTTTCTTT; CDR3 protein: CASSYRGVGDTEAFF
D gene: NA; clone size: NA; J gene: TRBJ1-2; V gene: TRBV6-6; CDR3 DNA: TGTGCCAGCAGCCAGACTGGGAACTATGGCTACACCTTC; CDR3 protein: CASSQTGNYGYTF
D gene: TRBD1; clone size: few; J gene: TRBJ1-3; V gene: TRBV28; CDR3 DNA: TGTGCCAGCAGTTTAGCCGACAGGGTTTTAAACACCATATATTTT; CDR3 protein: CASSLADRVLNTIYF
D gene: TRBD2; clone size: NA; J gene: TRBJ2-1; V gene: TRBV28; CDR3 DNA: TGTGCCAGCAGCCCGGGACTAGCGGGGGGCTCGCATGAGCAGTTCTTC; CDR3 protein: CASSPGLAGGSHEQFF
D gene: NA; clone size: NA; J gene: TRBJ1-4; V gene: TRBV5-6; CDR3 DNA: TGTGCCAGCAGCCTGTTGGGGCTCCGCGATAATGAAAAACTGTTTTTT; CDR3 protein: CASSLLGLRDNEKLFF
D gene: NA; clone size: NA; J gene: TRBJ2-5; V gene: TRBV29-1; CDR3 DNA: TGCAGCGTTGGGGGCCGCGGGGAAGAGACCCAGTACTTC; CDR3 protein: CSVGGRGEETQYF
D gene: NA; clone size: NA; J gene: TRBJ1-1; V gene: TRBV19; CDR3 DNA: TGTGCCACCCGGGGGGGGGCTAGGGTAGCTTTCTTT; CDR3 protein: CATRGGARVAFF
D gene: NA; clone size: NA; J gene: TRBJ1-1; V gene: TRBV7-2; CDR3 DNA: TGTGCCAGCAGCTTAAGTCTAGGGGATTCCGAAGCTTTCTTT; CDR3 protein: CASSLSLGDSEAFF
D gene: NA; clone size: NA; J gene: TRBJ1-3; V gene: TRBV7-9; CDR3 DNA: TGTGCCAGCTTTGTAACCGCGCCTCTGAGCTCTGGAAACACCATATATTTT; CDR3 protein: CASFVTAPLSSGNTIYF
D gene: NA; clone size: NA; J gene: TRBJ1-6; V gene: TRBV18; CDR3 DNA: TGTGCCAGCTCACCACGGGAGGGGGAAAATTCACCCCTCCACTTT; CDR3 protein: CASSPREGENSPLHF
D gene: NA; clone size: NA; J gene: TRBJ1-2; V gene: TRBV9; CDR3 DNA: TGTGCCAGCAGCGCGATCACGGGAGGTTTAGACTATGGCTACACCTTC; CDR3 protein: CASSAITGGLDYGYTF
D gene: TRBD2; clone size: NA; J gene: TRBJ2-1; V gene: TRBV19; CDR3 DNA: TGTGCCAGTAGTCTCCAGACTAGCGGGGCGTCGCGGGAGCAGTTCTTC; CDR3 protein: CASSLQTSGASREQFF
D gene: TRBD1; clone size: few; J gene: TRBJ1-1; V gene: TRBV5-1; CDR3 DNA: TGCGCCAGCAGCGCCGGGACAGGGGTACTGGAGGCTTTCTTT; CDR3 protein: CASSAGTGVLEAFF
D gene: NA; clone size: NA; J gene: TRBJ2-7; V gene: TRBV9; CDR3 DNA: TGTGCCAGCAGCGCTGGGGGAACAGGGGAGCAGTACTTC; CDR3 protein: CASSAGGTGEQYF
D gene: NA; clone size: NA; J gene: TRBJ1-5; V gene: TRBV19; CDR3 DNA: TGTGCCAGTAGTATAGGGGTGGAGAGGAATCAGCCCCAGCATTTT; CDR3 protein: CASSIGVERNQPQHF
D gene: TRBD2; clone size: NA; J gene: TRBJ2-7; V gene: TRBV6-5; CDR3 DNA: TGTGCCAGCAGTTCCATAGGGACTAGCGCCTACGAGCAGTACTTC; CDR3 protein: CASSSIGTSAYEQYF
D gene: NA; clone size: NA; J gene: TRBJ1-4; V gene: TRBV7-9; CDR3 DNA: TGTGCCAGCAGCCCAGGGGAGGGGCTGTGGAACAATGAAAAACTGTTTTTT; CDR3 protein: CASSPGEGLWNNEKLFF
D gene: NA; clone size: NA; J gene: TRBJ2-3; V gene: TRBV24-1; CDR3 DNA: TGTGCCACCAGTGCGGGGGGCGGCACAGATACGCAGTATTTT; CDR3 protein: CATSAGGGTDTQYF
D gene: NA; clone size: NA; J gene: TRBJ2-1; V gene: TRBV28; CDR3 DNA: TGTGCCAGCAGGGGGAGCTACAATGAGCAGTTCTTC; CDR3 protein: CASRGSYNEQFF
D gene: TRBD2; clone size: NA; J gene: TRBJ2-2; V gene: TRBV28; CDR3 DNA: TGTGCCAGCAGTTTAAGACCCGGTGTACCAGGACTAGCGGGGGGGCGGTCCGGGGAGCTGTTTTTT; CDR3 protein: CASSLRPGVPGLAGGRSGELFF
D gene: NA; clone size: NA; J gene: TRBJ1-1; V gene: TRBV7-9; CDR3 DNA: TGTGCCAGCAGCTTACAGGTGAACACTGAAGCTTTCTTT; CDR3 protein: CASSLQVNTEAFF
D gene: TRBD2; clone size: NA; J gene: TRBJ2-5; V gene: TRBV5-1; CDR3 DNA: TGCGCCAGCAGCCCCCGGGGGGTCCTTGGAGAGACCCAGTACTTC; CDR3 protein: CASSPRGVLGETQYF
D gene: NA; clone size: NA; J gene: TRBJ1-1; V gene: TRBV7-9; CDR3 DNA: TGTGCCAGCAGCTTAGCGAGCGGATTCACTGAAGCTTTCTTT; CDR3 protein: CASSLASGFTEAFF
D gene: NA; clone size: NA; J gene: TRBJ1-6; V gene: TRBV11-2; CDR3 DNA: TGTGCCAGCAGCATCAGCAGAGGGAATTCACCCCTCCACTTT; CDR3 protein: CASSISRGNSPLHF
D gene: TRBD2; clone size: once; J gene: TRBJ2-5; V gene: TRBV7-6; CDR3 DNA: TGTGCCAGCAGCTTCGGGGGGGGGCCGGTAGAGACCCAGTACTTC; CDR3 protein: CASSFGGGPVETQYF
D gene: NA; clone size: once; J gene: TRBJ1-2; V gene: TRBV10-2; CDR3 DNA: TGCGCCACCCGCCAGGGGTTCCTCTATGGCTACACCTTC; CDR3 protein: CATRQGFLYGYTF
D gene: TRBD2; clone size: NA; J gene: TRBJ2-7; V gene: TRBV11-1; CDR3 DNA: TGTGCCAGCAGCGCGGGGGGCAGCCTAGCCTACGAGCAGTACTTC; CDR3 protein: CASSAGGSLAYEQYF
D gene: NA; clone size: NA; J gene: TRBJ1-5; V gene: TRBV6-6; CDR3 DNA: TGTGCCAGCAACCCACAGGGTACGCAGCCCCAGCATTTT; CDR3 protein: CASNPQGTQPQHF
D gene: NA; clone size: NA; J gene: TRBJ1-4; V gene: TRBV15; CDR3 DNA: TGTGCCACCAGCAAGGAAGGGGATTGGGGTGAAAAACTGTTTTTT; CDR3 protein: CATSKEGDWGEKLFF